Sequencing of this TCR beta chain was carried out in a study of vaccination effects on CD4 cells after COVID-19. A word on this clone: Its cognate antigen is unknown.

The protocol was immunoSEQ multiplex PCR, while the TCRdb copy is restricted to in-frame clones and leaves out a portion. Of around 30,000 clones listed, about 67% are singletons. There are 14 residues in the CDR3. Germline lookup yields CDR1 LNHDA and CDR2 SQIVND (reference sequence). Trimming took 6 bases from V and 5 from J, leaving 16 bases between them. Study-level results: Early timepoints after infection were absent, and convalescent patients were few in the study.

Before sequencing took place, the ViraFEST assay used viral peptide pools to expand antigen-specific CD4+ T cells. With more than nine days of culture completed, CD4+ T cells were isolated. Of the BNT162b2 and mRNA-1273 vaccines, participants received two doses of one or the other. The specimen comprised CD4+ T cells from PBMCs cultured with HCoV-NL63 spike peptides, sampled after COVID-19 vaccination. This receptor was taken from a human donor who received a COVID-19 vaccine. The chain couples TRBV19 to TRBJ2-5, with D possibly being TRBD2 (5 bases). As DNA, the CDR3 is TGTGCCAGTAGCACACTAGTACTTCCTGAGACCCAGTACTTC. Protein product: CASSTLVLPETQYF.